Listed below are T cell receptor beta chains from one sample, sequenced in a study of neoadjuvant anti-PD-1 for oral cavity cancer. The protocol was immunoSEQ multiplex PCR, while the TCRdb copy is restricted to in-frame clones and leaves out a portion. Among fewer than 90,000 clones listed, approximately 84% were seen once. Specimen: PBMCs, collected before nivolumab (anti-PD-1) treatment. Source of these receptors: a person aged 40 to 85 with oral cavity squamous cell carcinoma. The CDR3 runs from the conserved cysteine through the conserved F or W. The order of the fields is J gene, D gene, V gene, clone size, CDR3 DNA, CDR3 protein. A D gene is named only where the DNA matches it firmly. A row's size may be missing; if present it is once, few, many or a size class.

J gene: TRBJ1-5; D gene: TRBD1; V gene: TRBV7-9; clone size: -; CDR3 DNA: TGTGCCAGCAGCTCCTCGGGACAGGGAGCTCAGCCCCAGCATTTT; CDR3 protein: CASSSSGQGAQPQHF
J gene: TRBJ2-1; D gene: -; V gene: TRBV5-1; clone size: -; CDR3 DNA: TGCGCCAGCAGCTCACAGTACAATGAGCAGTTCTTC; CDR3 protein: CASSSQYNEQFF
J gene: TRBJ1-1; D gene: -; V gene: TRBV6-5; clone size: -; CDR3 DNA: TGTGCCAGCACCTCCACAGGGAACACTGAAGCTTTCTTT; CDR3 protein: CASTSTGNTEAFF
J gene: TRBJ2-1; D gene: -; V gene: TRBV30; clone size: -; CDR3 DNA: TGTGCCTGGAGTCCCGGGCGAGGCGGAGAGCAGTTCTTC; CDR3 protein: CAWSPGRGGEQFF
J gene: TRBJ2-7; D gene: TRBD1; V gene: TRBV6-1; clone size: -; CDR3 DNA: TGTGCCAGCAGGGGACAGATCTACGAGCAGTACTTC; CDR3 protein: CASRGQIYEQYF
J gene: TRBJ2-5; D gene: -; V gene: TRBV5-1; clone size: -; CDR3 DNA: TGCGCCAGCAGGGTGGACGGAAACCAAGAGACCCAGTACTTC; CDR3 protein: CASRVDGNQETQYF
J gene: TRBJ1-2; D gene: TRBD1; V gene: TRBV6-6; clone size: -; CDR3 DNA: TGTGCCAGCACTCAAGGGACAGGGACCCTTGGCTACACCTTC; CDR3 protein: CASTQGTGTLGYTF
J gene: TRBJ1-1; D gene: -; V gene: TRBV10-3; clone size: -; CDR3 DNA: TGTGCCATCAGGAAGGACAGAGACACTGAAGCTTTCTTT; CDR3 protein: CAIRKDRDTEAFF
J gene: TRBJ2-2; D gene: -; V gene: TRBV30; clone size: -; CDR3 DNA: TGTGCCTGGAGGGGCAGCGCCCTGACCGGGGAGCTGTTTTTT; CDR3 protein: CAWRGSALTGELFF
J gene: TRBJ1-5; D gene: TRBD1; V gene: TRBV6-5; clone size: once; CDR3 DNA: TGTGCCAGCGGGACAGGGGCGAAACAGCCCCAGCATTTT; CDR3 protein: CASGTGAKQPQHF
J gene: TRBJ2-5; D gene: -; V gene: TRBV10-3; clone size: -; CDR3 DNA: TGTGCCACCTCAATCTCAAAAGAGACCCAGTACTTC; CDR3 protein: CATSISKETQYF
J gene: TRBJ2-3; D gene: -; V gene: TRBV7-2; clone size: -; CDR3 DNA: TGTGCCAGCAGCGGGGGTCGAATGGCAGATACGCAGTATTTT; CDR3 protein: CASSGGRMADTQYF
J gene: TRBJ2-2; D gene: -; V gene: TRBV11-2; clone size: -; CDR3 DNA: TGTGCCAGCAGCCAAGGATCTAACCCCGGGGAGCTGTTTTTT; CDR3 protein: CASSQGSNPGELFF
J gene: TRBJ2-1; D gene: TRBD1; V gene: TRBV6-5; clone size: -; CDR3 DNA: TGTGCCAGCAGTCGCGGACAGGGTAATGTTAATGAGCAGTTCTTC; CDR3 protein: CASSRGQGNVNEQFF
J gene: TRBJ1-4; D gene: -; V gene: TRBV2; clone size: -; CDR3 DNA: TGTGCCAGCAGTGAAGAAGCGGTCTCCTTAAAACTGTTTTTT; CDR3 protein: CASSEEAVSLKLFF
J gene: TRBJ2-7; D gene: TRBD1; V gene: TRBV29-1; clone size: once; CDR3 DNA: TGCAGCGTCGGACAGGGGGTCAACGAGCAGTACTTC; CDR3 protein: CSVGQGVNEQYF